A single sample is the source of the 22 T cell receptor beta chains below, sequenced in a study of radiation and T cells in renal cell carcinoma. Time point given: baseline pretreatment blood. The treatment was: 15 Gy SBRT to primary tumor, nephrectomy 4 weeks later. Measured with immunoSEQ multiplex PCR; TCRdb has only the in-frame clones, and not every one. The data hold 100,000 to 150,000 clones, with about four fifths observed a single time. The specimen was blood, collected from a patient whose treatment included radiotherapy and nephrectomy. The receptors here all came from a woman aged 55 to 70 with renal cell carcinoma.

The CDR3 is CASSVDGNGGTEAFF. The DNA for the CDR3 is TGTGCCAGCAGCGTAGACGGAAACGGGGGCACTGAAGCTTTCTTT. The rearrangement joins TRBV9 to TRBJ1-1; D possibly corresponds to TRBD1 (5 bases). Germline-derived CDR1 and CDR2 are SGDLS and YYNGEE. With 0 bases removed from V and 4 bases from J, the gap between germline ends came to 13 bases. The CDR3 has 15 residues.

In this sample, this clone turned up once. The chain has TRBV11-1 and TRBJ1-1; 9 nucleotides line up with TRBD1. The CDR3 sequence is 15 residues long. Germline CDR1 and CDR2: SGHAT and FQDESV (reference sequence). Unmatched junction bases numbered 5, after V lost 5 bases and J lost 1 base. In nucleotides, the CDR3 is TGTGCCAGCAGCCCCTGGACAGGGGAGAACACTGAAGCTTTCTTT. Translated: CASSPWTGENTEAFF.

Only one count was recorded for this clone. The V call is TRBV5-1, the J call TRBJ2-7; D call uncertain. The CDR3 spans 15 residues. The germline V and J ends were trimmed by 4 bases and 0 bases, with 14 bases remaining between them. Germline values: CDR1 SGHRS, CDR2 YFSETQ. CDR3 sequence (DNA): TGCGCCAGCAGCCCTGGACCAGGATTCTCCTACGAGCAGTACTTC. Amino acid sequence: CASSPGPGFSYEQYF.

This clone was recorded a few times. This chain uses TRBV10-3 with TRBJ1-1; D ambiguous. CDR3 length equals 13 residues. V was cut by 4 bases and J by 3 bases, with 9 bases left in between. Germline CDR1 and CDR2: ENHRY and SYGVKD. The CDR3 DNA reads as TGTGCCATCAGTGTAACTGGGGACACTGAAGCTTTCTTT. Translated: CAISVTGDTEAFF.

The chain couples TRBV19 to TRBJ2-1; either TRBD1 or TRBD2 may fit D (5 bases each). Between the trimmed V and J ends, which lost 1 base and 5 bases, there was a span of 21 bases. The CDR3 totals 18 residues. In germline, CDR1 is LNHDA, CDR2 SQIVND (reference sequence). DNA for the CDR3: TGTGCCAGTAGTATAGTGGGACGGAGTTGGCAGGGCCACAATGAGCAGTTCTTC. Translating gives CASSIVGRSWQGHNEQFF.

The chain recombines TRBV7-3 with TRBJ2-5, with TRBD1 identical over 9 bases. The CDR3 is 14 residues long. The germline CDR1 and CDR2 sequences are SGHTA and FQGTGA. V gave up 5 bases and J gave up 7 bases; unmatched junction bases: 8. The chain's CDR3 is CASSEGTGRGTQYF. The CDR3 nucleotides are TGTGCCAGCAGCGAAGGGACAGGGCGAGGGACCCAGTACTTC.

This clone was observed a handful of times. In DNA, the CDR3 is TGTGCCAGCAGCAAAGCTTACAGGGTAGTTGGCTACACCTTC. It translates to CASSKAYRVVGYTF. The chain uses TRBV21-1 and TRBJ1-2; TRBD1, the table's D call, was not compared with the DNA. TRBV21-1 is flagged as a pseudogene. The CDR3 sequence is 14 residues long.

In its sample, this clone was seen a few times. The rearrangement joins TRBV7-9 to TRBJ2-1; the D is unclear. Germline V gene lookup returns CDR1 SEHNR and CDR2 FQNEAQ (reference sequence). The CDR3 length is 12 residues. Trimming pared 4 bases from V and 4 bases from J, leaving 5 bases between. Here the CDR3 reads CASSSLYNEQFF. The CDR3 nucleotides are TGTGCCAGCAGCTCACTATACAATGAGCAGTTCTTC.

The rearrangement uses TRBV18 and TRBJ2-3; D is uncertain. V was pared by 0 bases and J by 7 bases, with 14 bases between. Germline CDR1 and CDR2: KGHSH and LQKENI. The CDR3 is 15 residues long. CDR3 sequence reads: CASSPPAIAVNTQYF. As DNA, the CDR3 is TGTGCCAGCTCACCACCGGCAATTGCCGTGAATACGCAGTATTTT.

This clone appeared a single time. The V gene is TRBV19, the J gene TRBJ2-7, with D possibly being TRBD1 (6 bases). V lost 7 bases, J lost 0 bases, and 13 bases lay in between. Germline V CDR1 and CDR2: LNHDA, SQIVND (reference sequence). This CDR3 spans 14 amino acids. In DNA form, the CDR3 reads TGTGCCAGTAAGCAGGGGCCTAGCTCCTACGAGCAGTACTTC. This gives the protein CASKQGPSSYEQYF. Using reference TRBV19 and TRBJ2-7 for the parts outside the CDR3, the full variable domain is DGGITQSPKYLFRKEGQNVTLSCEQNLNHDAMYWYRQDPGQGLRLIYYSQIVNDFQKGDIAEGYSVSREKKESFPLTVTSAQKNPTAFYLCASKQGPSSYEQYFGPGTRLTVT.

V usage is TRBV6-5 and J usage is TRBJ2-7, with D perhaps TRBD2 (5 bases). The V and J ends lost 3 bases and 3 bases respectively, with 9 bases between them. CDR3 length: 13 residues. CDR1 and CDR2 (germline): MNHEY, SVGAGI. The CDR3 sequence: CASSYERDYEQYF. The CDR3 DNA follows: TGTGCCAGCAGTTATGAACGGGACTACGAGCAGTACTTC.

V usage is TRBV9 and J usage is TRBJ2-1; D is unresolved. Trimming cost V 4 bases and J 6 bases, with 14 bases left between them. This CDR3 has 14 residues. CDR1 is SGDLS, CDR2 YYNGEE, per germline. CDR3 sequence: CASSPLGSINEQFF. Here the CDR3 DNA reads TGTGCCAGCAGCCCGTTGGGTAGCATCAATGAGCAGTTCTTC.

The V gene is TRBV9, the J gene TRBJ1-2; 8 bases align to TRBD1. The CDR3 is 16 amino acids. V lost 3 bases, J lost 4 bases, and 11 bases stayed unmatched. Germline V gene sequence: CDR1 SGDLS, CDR2 YYNGEE. DNA for the CDR3: TGTGCCAGCAGCGGGCCCGACAGGGGTGAAGCCTATGGCTACACCTTC. This gives the protein CASSGPDRGEAYGYTF.

This clone was seen just once. The rearrangement links TRBV5-1 to TRBJ2-5, with TRBD1 as a possible D gene (6 bases). Germline CDR1 and CDR2: SGHRS and YFSETQ. V was clipped by 5 bases and J by 2 bases, with 22 bases between them. This CDR3 is built from 17 residues. CDR3 nucleotides: TGCGCCAGCAGTCAACCTACCGGGACATATGGACAAGAGACCCAGTACTTC. It encodes CASSQPTGTYGQETQYF.

This clone showed up just a few times. The chain recombines TRBV29-1 with TRBJ1-1; D gene uncertain. CDR1 is SQVTM and CDR2 is ANQGSEA in the germline V gene. This CDR3 is 12 amino acids long. Trimming took 5 bases from V and 1 from J, leaving 8 bases between them. The CDR3, as DNA: TGCAGCGTTACGACGGGGAACACTGAAGCTTTCTTT. It translates to CSVTTGNTEAFF.

The chain is built from TRBV19 and TRBJ1-6; 7 nucleotides align to TRBD1. Germline-derived CDR1 and CDR2 are LNHDA and SQIVND (reference sequence). Trimming took 5 bases from V and 7 from J; bases not matched to a gene: 5. The CDR3 contains 14 residues. This CDR3 is CASSGRDRNSPLHF. The CDR3 nucleotides read TGTGCCAGTAGTGGCCGGGACAGAAATTCACCCCTCCACTTT.

The chain has TRBV19 and TRBJ1-2; D may be TRBD1 (5 bases). V lost 6 bases to trimming and J lost 3 bases, with 20 bases between them. From germline, CDR1 is LNHDA and CDR2 SQIVND (reference sequence). The CDR3 totals 16 residues. Here the CDR3 DNA reads TGTGCCAGTAGCCTAGGGGTGTCAGTTGCACACTATGGCTACACCTTC. Encoded protein: CASSLGVSVAHYGYTF.

V usage is TRBV30 and J usage is TRBJ2-2; 7 bases are shared with TRBD2. Trimming removed 4 bases from V and 1 base from J; junction bases left unmatched: 3. The germline V gene has CDR1 GTSNPN and CDR2 SVGIG (reference sequence). The CDR3 is 14 amino acids. CDR3 nucleotide sequence: TGTGCCTGGAACAAGCGGGAGAACACCGGGGAGCTGTTTTTT. Its translation is CAWNKRENTGELFF.

About this clone itself: An end of the junction does not agree with germline; a read error may underlie this. This chain connects TRBV5-1 to TRBJ2-6; 8 nucleotides agree with TRBD1. Germline loops: CDR1 SGHRS, CDR2 YFSETQ. This CDR3 is 12 amino acids long. The CDR3 protein is CASSLAGTGAAF. DNA for the CDR3: TGCGCCAGCAGCTTGGCGGGGACAGGCGCGGCTTTC.

This clone was found once. The CDR3 nucleotides are TGTGCCAGCAGTTTATTTAGGACAGGGGGGACTGAAGCTTTCTTT. Translating gives CASSLFRTGGTEAFF. The V call is TRBV28, the J call TRBJ1-1, with 10 bases that match TRBD1. This CDR3 spans 15 amino acids. Trimming cost V 1 base and J 5 bases; bases outside gene matches: 4. Per the germline V gene, CDR1 is MDHEN and CDR2 is SYDVKM.

This rearrangement joins TRBV7-2 to TRBJ2-1; D not resolved. Germline assignment: CDR1 SGHTA and CDR2 FQGNSA. The CDR3 contains 14 residues. V was pared by 1 base and J by 7 bases, with 11 bases between. The CDR3 loop is CASSLGPVSNEQFF. CDR3 DNA sequence: TGTGCCAGCAGCTTAGGCCCAGTTTCGAATGAGCAGTTCTTC.

This clone appeared a single time. The chain recombines TRBV23-1 with TRBJ1-5; D possibly corresponds to TRBD1 (5 bases). TRBV23-1 is an ORF for which the function is uncertain. Trimming took off 3 bases at V and 7 bases at J, with 25 bases between the two ends. The CDR3 runs to 18 residues. CDR3 coding DNA: TGCGCCAGCAGTCATTCGATTCGACCGGTAGACCGGGGGCAGCCCCAGCATTTT. Protein: CASSHSIRPVDRGQPQHF.